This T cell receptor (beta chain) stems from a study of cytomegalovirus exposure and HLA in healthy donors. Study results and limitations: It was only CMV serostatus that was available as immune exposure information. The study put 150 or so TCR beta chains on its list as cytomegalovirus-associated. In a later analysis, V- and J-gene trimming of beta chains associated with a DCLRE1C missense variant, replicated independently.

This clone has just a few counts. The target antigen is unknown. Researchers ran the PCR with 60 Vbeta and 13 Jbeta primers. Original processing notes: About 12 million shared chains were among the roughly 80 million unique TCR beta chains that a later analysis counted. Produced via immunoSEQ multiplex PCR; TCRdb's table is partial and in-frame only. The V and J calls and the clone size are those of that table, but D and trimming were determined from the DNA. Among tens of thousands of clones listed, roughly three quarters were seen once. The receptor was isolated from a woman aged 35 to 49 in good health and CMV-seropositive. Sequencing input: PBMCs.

The CDR3 DNA reads as TGTGCCACCAGCGTTACTACAGGGTCCTATGGCTACACCTTC. Residues: CATSVTTGSYGYTF. The chain joins TRBV15 to TRBJ1-2; a possible D gene is TRBD1 (6 bases). The CDR3 extends over 14 amino acids. Looked up from germline, CDR1 is LNHNV and CDR2 is YYDKDF (reference sequence). The ends were cut back, 5 bases at V and 4 bases at J, with 14 bases in the middle.